The present T cell receptor (beta chain) was sequenced within a study of shared clonotypes between healthy human individuals. Repertoires were generated with immunoSEQ multiplex PCR, while TCRdb's copy carries only in-frame clones and drops some. The repertoire has around 1.6 million clones, 95% to 99% of them found once; the top ten carry roughly 0.42%. Germline V gene lookup returns CDR1 SQVTM and CDR2 ANQGSEA. This CDR3 spans 13 amino acids. V was trimmed by 4 bases and J by 1 base, leaving 10 bases between them. This chain connects TRBV29-1 to TRBJ2-5; perhaps D is TRBD1 or TRBD2 (5 bases each). The sequence derives from a man aged 25 to 40 in good health. Sequencing was done on a sample of naive CD4+ T cells sorted from blood. Documented subset: CD45RA+ positively selected. In DNA form, the CDR3 reads TGCAGCGTTGCGGGACGGCTCCAAGAGACCCAGTACTTC. The encoded protein is CSVAGRLQETQYF.